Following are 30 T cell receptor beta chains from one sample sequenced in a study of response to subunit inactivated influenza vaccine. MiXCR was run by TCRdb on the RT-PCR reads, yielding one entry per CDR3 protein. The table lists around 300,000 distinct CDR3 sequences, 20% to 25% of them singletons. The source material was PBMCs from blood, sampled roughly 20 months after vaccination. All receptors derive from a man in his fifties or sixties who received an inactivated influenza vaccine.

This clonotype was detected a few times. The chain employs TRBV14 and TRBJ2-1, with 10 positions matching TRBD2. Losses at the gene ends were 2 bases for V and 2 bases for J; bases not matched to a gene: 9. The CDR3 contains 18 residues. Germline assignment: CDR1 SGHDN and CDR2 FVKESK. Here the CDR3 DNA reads TGTGCCAGCAGCCAACTCGGACTAGCGGTCTTCCCCTACAATGAGCAGTTCTTC. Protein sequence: CASSQLGLAVFPYNEQFF.

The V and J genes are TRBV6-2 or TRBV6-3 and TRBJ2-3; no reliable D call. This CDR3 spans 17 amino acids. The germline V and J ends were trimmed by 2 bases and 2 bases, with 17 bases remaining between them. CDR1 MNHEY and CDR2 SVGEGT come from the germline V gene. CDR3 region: CASSYSSEKIYTDTQYF. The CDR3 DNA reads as TGTGCCAGCAGTTACAGTTCGGAGAAGATCTACACAGATACGCAGTATTTT.

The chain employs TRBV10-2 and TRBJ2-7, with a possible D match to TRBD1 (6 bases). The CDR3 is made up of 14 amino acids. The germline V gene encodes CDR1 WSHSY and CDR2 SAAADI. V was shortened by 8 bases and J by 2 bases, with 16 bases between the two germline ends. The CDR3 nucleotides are TGCGCCAGCGGGGTACAGGGCTTGGCCTACGAGCAGTACTTC. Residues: CASGVQGLAYEQYF.

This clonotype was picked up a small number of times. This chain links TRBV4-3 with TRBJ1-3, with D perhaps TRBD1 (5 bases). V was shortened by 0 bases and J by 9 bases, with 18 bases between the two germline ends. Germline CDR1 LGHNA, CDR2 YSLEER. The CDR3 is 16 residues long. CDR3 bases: TGCGCCAGCAGCCAAGAAGCCTACGGGACGTATGTCACCATATATTTT. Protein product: CASSQEAYGTYVTIYF.

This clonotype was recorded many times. The CDR3 here is CASSLVAGAGNTIYF. CDR3 in DNA: TGTGCCAGCAGCTTAGTCGCGGGGGCCGGGAACACCATATATTTT. The rearrangement joins TRBV11-2 to TRBJ1-3, with TRBD1 as a possible D gene (6 bases). Looked up from germline, CDR1 is SGHAT and CDR2 is FQNNGV. The CDR3 runs to 15 residues. V was trimmed by 1 base and J by 7 bases, leaving 14 bases between them.

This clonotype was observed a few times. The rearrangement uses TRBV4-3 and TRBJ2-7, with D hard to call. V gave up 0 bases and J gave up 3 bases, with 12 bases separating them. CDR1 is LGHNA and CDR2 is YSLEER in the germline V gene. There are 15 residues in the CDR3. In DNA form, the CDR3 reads TGCGCCAGCAGCCAAGATACTCCTCGGCGCTACGAGCAGTACTTC. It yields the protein CASSQDTPRRYEQYF.

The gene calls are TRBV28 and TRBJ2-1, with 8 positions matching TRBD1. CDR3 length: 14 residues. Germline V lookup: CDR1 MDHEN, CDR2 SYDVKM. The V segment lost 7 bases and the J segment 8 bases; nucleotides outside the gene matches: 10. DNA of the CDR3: TGTGCCAGCACAGACAGGGGCTATACGGATGAGCAGTTCTTC. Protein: CASTDRGYTDEQFF.

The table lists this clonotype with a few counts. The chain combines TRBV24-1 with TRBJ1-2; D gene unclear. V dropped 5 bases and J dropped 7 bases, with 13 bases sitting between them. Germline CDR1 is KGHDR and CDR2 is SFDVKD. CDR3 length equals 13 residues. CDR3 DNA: TGTGCCACCAGTGGACTAGGGTGGCGTGGCTACACCTTC. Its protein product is CATSGLGWRGYTF.

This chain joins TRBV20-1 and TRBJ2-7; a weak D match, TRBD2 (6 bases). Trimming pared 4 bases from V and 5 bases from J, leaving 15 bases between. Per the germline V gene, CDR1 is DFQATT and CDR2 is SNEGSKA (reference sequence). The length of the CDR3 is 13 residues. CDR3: CSANTGEVHEQYF. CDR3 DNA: TGCAGTGCTAACACGGGAGAGGTCCACGAGCAGTACTTC.

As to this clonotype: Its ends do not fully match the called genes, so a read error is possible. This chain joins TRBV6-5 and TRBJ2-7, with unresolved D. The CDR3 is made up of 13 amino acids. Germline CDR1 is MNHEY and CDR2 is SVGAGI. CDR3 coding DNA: TGTGCCAGCAGTCACTCCGAAGCCTACGAGCAGTACTTC. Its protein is CASSHSEAYEQYF.

The CDR3 DNA follows: TGCGCCAGCAGCTTGGACAGGGGGCCTGTTTCTGAGAATTCACCCCTCCACTTT. Protein product: CASSLDRGPVSENSPLHF. V is TRBV5-1 and J is TRBJ1-6, with 9 bases identical to TRBD1. The germline V gene has CDR1 SGHRS and CDR2 YFSETQ. Losses at the gene ends were 0 bases for V and 7 bases for J; bases not matched to a gene: 11. This CDR3 region has 18 residues.

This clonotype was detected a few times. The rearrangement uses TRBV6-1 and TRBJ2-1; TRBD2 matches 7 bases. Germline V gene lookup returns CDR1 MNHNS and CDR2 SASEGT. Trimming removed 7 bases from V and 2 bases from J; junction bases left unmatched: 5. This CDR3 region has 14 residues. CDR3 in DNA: TGTGCCAGCACCCCAGGGACTACCTACAATGAGCAGTTCTTC. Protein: CASTPGTTYNEQFF.

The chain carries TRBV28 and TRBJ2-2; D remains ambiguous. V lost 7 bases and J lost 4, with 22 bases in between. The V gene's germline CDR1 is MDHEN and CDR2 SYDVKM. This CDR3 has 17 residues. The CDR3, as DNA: TGTGCCAGCACTTGGGCCCGCCTTTTTTCGGCCACCGGGGAGCTGTTTTTT. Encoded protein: CASTWARLFSATGELFF.

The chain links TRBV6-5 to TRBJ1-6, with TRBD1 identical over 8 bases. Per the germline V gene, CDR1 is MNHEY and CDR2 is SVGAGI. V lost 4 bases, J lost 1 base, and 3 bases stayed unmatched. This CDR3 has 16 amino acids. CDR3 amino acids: CASSSRTGSYNSPLHF. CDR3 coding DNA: TGTGCCAGCAGTTCAAGGACAGGGTCCTATAATTCACCCCTCCACTTT.

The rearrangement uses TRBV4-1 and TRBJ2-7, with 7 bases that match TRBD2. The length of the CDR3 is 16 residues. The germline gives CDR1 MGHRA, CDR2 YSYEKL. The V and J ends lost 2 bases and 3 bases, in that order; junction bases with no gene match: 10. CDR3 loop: CASSQQNLAAFYEQYF. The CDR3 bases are TGCGCCAGCAGCCAACAAAACCTAGCGGCGTTCTACGAGCAGTACTTC.

CDR3 residues: CSVVRADSYNEQFF. The CDR3 DNA reads TGCAGCGTTGTCCGGGCTGATTCCTACAATGAGCAGTTCTTC. The chain uses TRBV29-1 and TRBJ2-1; D ambiguous. Germline-derived CDR1 and CDR2 are SQVTM and ANQGSEA. This CDR3 has 14 amino acids. V dropped 4 bases and J dropped 1 base, with 11 bases sitting between them.

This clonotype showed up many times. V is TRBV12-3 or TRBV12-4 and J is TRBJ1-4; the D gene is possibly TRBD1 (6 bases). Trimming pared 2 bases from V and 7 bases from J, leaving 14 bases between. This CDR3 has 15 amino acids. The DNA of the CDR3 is TGTGCCAGCAGTTTATCGGGAGGGGGGAGTGAAAAACTGTTTTTT. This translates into CASSLSGGGSEKLFF.

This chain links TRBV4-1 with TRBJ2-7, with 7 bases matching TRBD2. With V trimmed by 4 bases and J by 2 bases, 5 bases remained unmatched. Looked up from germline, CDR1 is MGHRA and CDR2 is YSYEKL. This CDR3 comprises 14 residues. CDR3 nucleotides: TGCGCCAGCAGCCGATCAGGGACTACCTACGAGCAGTACTTC. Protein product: CASSRSGTTYEQYF.

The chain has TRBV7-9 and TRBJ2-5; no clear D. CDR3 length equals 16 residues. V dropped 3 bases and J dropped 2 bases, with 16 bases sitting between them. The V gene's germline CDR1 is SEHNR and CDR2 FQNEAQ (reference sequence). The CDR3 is CASSFGSLLHQETQYF. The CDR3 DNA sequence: TGTGCCAGCAGCTTTGGCAGTCTTCTTCATCAAGAGACCCAGTACTTC.

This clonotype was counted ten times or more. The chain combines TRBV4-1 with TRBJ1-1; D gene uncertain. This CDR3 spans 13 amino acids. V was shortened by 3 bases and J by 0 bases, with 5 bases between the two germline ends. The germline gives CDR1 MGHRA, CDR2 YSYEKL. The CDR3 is CASSHPMNTEAFF. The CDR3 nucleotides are TGCGCCAGCAGCCACCCAATGAACACTGAAGCTTTCTTT.

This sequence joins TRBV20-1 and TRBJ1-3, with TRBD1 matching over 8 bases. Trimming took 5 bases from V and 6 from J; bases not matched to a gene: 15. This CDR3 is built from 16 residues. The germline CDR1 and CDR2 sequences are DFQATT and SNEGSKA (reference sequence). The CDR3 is CSARPNGQGYENTIYF. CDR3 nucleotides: TGCAGTGCTCGTCCGAACGGACAGGGATACGAAAACACCATATATTTT.

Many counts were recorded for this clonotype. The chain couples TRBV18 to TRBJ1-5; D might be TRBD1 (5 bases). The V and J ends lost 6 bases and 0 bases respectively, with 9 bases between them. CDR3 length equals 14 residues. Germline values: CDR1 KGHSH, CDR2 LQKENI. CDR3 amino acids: CASSPTDSNQPQHF. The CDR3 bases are TGTGCCAGCTCGCCGACAGATAGCAATCAGCCCCAGCATTTT. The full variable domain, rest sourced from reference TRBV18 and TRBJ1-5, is NAGVMQNPRHLVRRRGQEARLRCSPMKGHSHVYWYRQLPEEGLKFMVYLQKENIIDESGMPKERFSAEFPKEGPSILRIQQVVRGDSAAYFCASSPTDSNQPQHFGDGTRLSIL.

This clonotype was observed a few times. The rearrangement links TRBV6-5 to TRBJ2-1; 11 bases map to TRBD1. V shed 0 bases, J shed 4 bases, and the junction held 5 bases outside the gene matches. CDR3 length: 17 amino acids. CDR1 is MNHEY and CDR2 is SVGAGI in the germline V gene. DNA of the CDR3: TGTGCCAGCAGTTACTCGTCCGGGACAGGGGGTTACAATGAGCAGTTCTTC. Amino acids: CASSYSSGTGGYNEQFF.

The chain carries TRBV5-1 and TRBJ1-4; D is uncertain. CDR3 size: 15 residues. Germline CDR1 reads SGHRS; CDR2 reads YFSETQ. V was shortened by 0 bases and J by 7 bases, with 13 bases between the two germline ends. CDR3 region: CASSLENTGSEKLFF. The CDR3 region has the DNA TGCGCCAGCAGCTTGGAGAATACCGGGAGTGAAAAACTGTTTTTT.

The CDR3 sequence: CASSLQGGSPLHF. The CDR3, as DNA: TGTGCCAGCAGCTTACAAGGTGGCTCACCCCTCCACTTT. The chain links TRBV7-3 to TRBJ1-6; D gene ambiguous. The CDR3 extends over 13 amino acids. V was trimmed by 2 bases and J by 10 bases, leaving 9 bases between them. Germline loops: CDR1 SGHTA, CDR2 FQGTGA.

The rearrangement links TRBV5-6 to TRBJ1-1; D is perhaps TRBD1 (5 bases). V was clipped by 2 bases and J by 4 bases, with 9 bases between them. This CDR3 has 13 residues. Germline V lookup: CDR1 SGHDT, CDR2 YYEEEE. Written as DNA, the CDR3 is TGTGCCAGCAGCTTCTTTGGGGGCACTGAAGCTTTCTTT. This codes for CASSFFGGTEAFF.

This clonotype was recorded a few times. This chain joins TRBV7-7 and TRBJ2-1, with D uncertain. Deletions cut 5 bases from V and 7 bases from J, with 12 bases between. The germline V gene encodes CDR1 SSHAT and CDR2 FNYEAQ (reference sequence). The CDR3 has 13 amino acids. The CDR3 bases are TGTGCCAGCAGCCCCTCGGAAGGGAATGAGCAGTTCTTC. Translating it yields CASSPSEGNEQFF.

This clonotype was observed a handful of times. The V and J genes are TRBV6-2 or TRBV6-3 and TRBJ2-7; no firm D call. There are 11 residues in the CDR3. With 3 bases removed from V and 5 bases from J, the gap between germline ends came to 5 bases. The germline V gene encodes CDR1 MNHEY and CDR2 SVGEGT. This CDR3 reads CASSYTHEQYF. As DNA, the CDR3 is TGTGCCAGCAGTTATACCCACGAGCAGTACTTC.

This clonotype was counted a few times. The CDR3 DNA follows: TGCAGCGTTGCTGGGGCAAGCTCCTACGAGCAGTACTTC. Encoded protein: CSVAGASSYEQYF. V and J are TRBV29-1 and TRBJ2-7; D is possibly TRBD1 (5 bases). The CDR3 spans 13 residues. CDR1 is SQVTM and CDR2 is ANQGSEA in the germline V gene. The V gene lost 4 bases and the J gene lost 0 bases, with 10 bases spanning the gap.

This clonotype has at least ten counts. The CDR3 DNA is TGTGCCAGCAGTTCGGGACAGGCAGAGTATCAGCCCCAGCATTTT. Translation: CASSSGQAEYQPQHF. The rearrangement uses TRBV6-5 and TRBJ1-5, with 8 bases aligning to TRBD1. J was trimmed by 5 bases and V by 4 bases; bases with no gene match: 7. The length of the CDR3 is 15 residues. Germline CDR1 and CDR2: MNHEY and SVGAGI.